Presented here are 13 T cell receptor beta chains from one specimen sequenced in a study of T cell changes during pregnancy in multiple sclerosis. Profiled with immunoSEQ multiplex PCR; TCRdb holds only in-frame clones, not every one. The profile shows about 60,000 clones, roughly 88% of them singletons. The sequences come from peripheral blood, collected in the second trimester of pregnancy. These receptors were obtained from a female donor with multiple sclerosis, enrolled in a pregnancy study.

V is TRBV6-4 and J is TRBJ2-3, with TRBD2 matching 8 bases. Germline V lookup: CDR1 MRHNA, CDR2 SNTAGT. The CDR3 runs to 13 residues. With V trimmed by 10 bases and J by 3 bases, 6 bases remained unmatched. The CDR3 sequence is CAIPAGVTDTQYF. The CDR3 coding sequence is TGTGCCATCCCAGCGGGGGTTACAGATACGCAGTATTTT.

The gene calls are TRBV19 and TRBJ1-1, with TRBD1 matching over 10 bases. The CDR3 contains 13 residues. V shed 7 bases, J shed 5 bases, and the junction held 4 bases outside the gene matches. The germline CDR1 and CDR2 sequences are LNHDA and SQIVND (reference sequence). This CDR3 is CASTGQGDTEAFF. The CDR3 nucleotides are TGTGCCAGTACCGGACAGGGGGATACTGAAGCTTTCTTT.

The V gene is TRBV7-2, the J gene TRBJ2-2; 7 nucleotides align to TRBD1. V shed 5 bases and J 0 bases; nucleotides not matched to a gene: 3. The CDR3 is made up of 15 amino acids. The germline V gene encodes CDR1 SGHTA and CDR2 FQGNSA. CDR3 in DNA: TGTGCCAGCAGCGTGACAGGGCCGAACACCGGGGAGCTGTTTTTT. Translated, it gives CASSVTGPNTGELFF.

This clone occurred a few times. This specimen includes other DNA sequences encoding the same CDR3. This chain connects TRBV9 to TRBJ2-2; 7 nucleotides agree with TRBD1. This CDR3 comprises 16 residues. From germline, CDR1 is SGDLS and CDR2 YYNGEE. J lost 4 bases, V lost 3 bases, and 9 bases had no gene match. For the CDR3, the DNA is TGTGCCAGCAGCGCCCAGGGGGTCCAAGCCACCGGGGAGCTGTTTTTT. This encodes CASSAQGVQATGELFF.

Only one count was recorded for this clone. Other nucleotide sequences in the sample specify the same CDR3. V is TRBV5-6 and J is TRBJ1-2; a possible D gene is TRBD1 (6 bases). V lost 4 bases and J 4 bases, leaving 11 bases between the germline ends. Germline CDR1 is SGHDT and CDR2 is YYEEEE. The CDR3 runs 13 residues. The CDR3 DNA is TGTGCCAGCAGCCGTGACAGGCTCTATGGCTACACCTTC. Its translation is CASSRDRLYGYTF.

V usage is TRBV5-4 and J usage is TRBJ2-7, with TRBD2 matching 11 bases. Per the germline V gene, CDR1 is SGHNT and CDR2 is YYREEE (reference sequence). The length of the CDR3 is 18 residues. V gave up 4 bases and J gave up 4 bases; unmatched junction bases: 16. CDR3 in DNA: TGTGCCAGCAGCCTACCTCAGTCCTTAGCGGGGGGGCCTTACGAGCAGTACTTC. Protein: CASSLPQSLAGGPYEQYF.

The chain carries TRBV7-9 and TRBJ2-1; 8 positions agree with TRBD2. The CDR3 sequence is 15 residues long. V shed 1 base and J 5 bases; nucleotides not matched to a gene: 4. The germline V gene encodes CDR1 SEHNR and CDR2 FQNEAQ (reference sequence). Here the CDR3 reads CASSLGLAGHNEQFF. CDR3 DNA: TGTGCCAGCAGCTTAGGTCTAGCGGGTCACAATGAGCAGTTCTTC.

V usage is TRBV7-2 and J usage is TRBJ1-2; D ambiguous. The germline V gene has CDR1 SGHTA and CDR2 FQGNSA. V was shortened by 1 base and J by 4 bases, with 16 bases between the two germline ends. The CDR3 sequence is 16 residues long. In DNA form, the CDR3 reads TGTGCCAGCAGCTTAGTGGGCCTTTATAACAGCTATGGCTACACCTTC. It specifies CASSLVGLYNSYGYTF.

The gene calls are TRBV30 and TRBJ2-7, with a tentative D call TRBD1 (6 bases). The V and J ends lost 0 bases and 5 bases respectively, with 17 bases between them. This CDR3 is 15 amino acids long. CDR1 and CDR2 (germline): GTSNPN, SVGIG (reference sequence). CDR3 residues: CAWSVGRNRDNEQYF. The CDR3 region has the DNA TGTGCCTGGAGTGTGGGAAGGAACAGGGACAACGAGCAGTACTTC.

CDR3 in DNA: TGTGCCAGCAGCACCGTACAGGGGGCAGATACGCAGTATTTT. Its protein is CASSTVQGADTQYF. The V call is TRBV5-4, the J call TRBJ2-3, with TRBD1 identical over 8 bases. Looked up from germline, CDR1 is SGHNT and CDR2 is YYREEE (reference sequence). J gave up 4 bases and V 4 bases, and 5 bases lay outside the gene matches. This CDR3 has 14 residues. Filled out from reference TRBV5-4 and TRBJ2-3, the complete variable domain reads ETGVTQSPTHLIKTRGQQVTLRCSSQSGHNTVSWYQQALGQGPQFIFQYYREEENGRGNFPPRFSGLQFPNYSSELNVNALELDDSALYLCASSTVQGADTQYFGPGTRLTVL.

The chain recombines TRBV5-4 with TRBJ2-3, with TRBD2 matching 8 bases. J gave up 6 bases and V 0 bases, and 12 bases lay outside the gene matches. This CDR3 has 17 amino acids. Germline-derived CDR1 and CDR2 are SGHNT and YYREEE (reference sequence). CDR3 nucleotide sequence: TGTGCCAGCAGCTTGGGCGGGCGGGGGGTTCTCGGGGATACGCAGTATTTT. This encodes CASSLGGRGVLGDTQYF.

In DNA form, the CDR3 reads TGTGCCAGCAGCCCCGGACAGGGATTCTATGGCTACACCTTC. Translation gives CASSPGQGFYGYTF. The V call is TRBV9, the J call TRBJ1-2; 8 bases align to TRBD1. In germline, CDR1 is SGDLS, CDR2 YYNGEE. V was clipped by 4 bases and J by 4 bases; unmatched bases: 6. The CDR3 runs to 14 residues.

The gene calls are TRBV6-6 and TRBJ1-1; 8 bases fit TRBD1. With V trimmed by 4 bases and J by 4 bases, 5 bases remained unmatched. The CDR3 consists of 14 residues. The germline gives CDR1 MNHNY, CDR2 SVGAGI (reference sequence). Here the CDR3 DNA reads TGTGCCAGCAGTTTCGACAGGGGAGGCACTGAAGCTTTCTTT. Residues: CASSFDRGGTEAFF.